Listed here is a single T cell receptor (beta chain). Its antigen is as yet unknown. The authors isolated at least 6.5 million PBMCs per sample. This sample is part of a study of blood T cells in healthy people across ages. The CDR3 loop spans 17 amino acids. CDR1 is SGHNT and CDR2 is YENEEA in the germline V gene. A sample-barcoded 5' primer and a J-beta primer mix were used in a second PCR of roughly 7 to 11 cycles. TCRdb redid the calling of the 5' RACE reads with MiXCR, one entry per CDR3 protein. The table records over a million distinct CDR3 sequences, roughly 45% of them present only once. The study, taken as a whole, reports: Age brought a roughly linear fall in TCR beta diversity measured per million T cells.

The chain carries TRBV11-3 and TRBJ2-7; TRBD2 aligns across 13 bases. The better agreement between TRBJ2-4 and the DNA end casts doubt on the J call. The source of this sequence is a woman aged 18-35 years in good health. The sequenced sample was blood. DNA for the CDR3: TGTGCCAGCAGCTCTCGGACTAGCGGGAGAAGCAGGAACATTCAGTACTTC. Its translation is CASSSRTSGRSRNIQYF.